The 13 T cell receptor beta chains given below trace back to one sample, sequenced in a study of response to subunit inactivated influenza vaccine. Each CDR3 protein gets one entry after TCRdb re-called the RT-PCR reads with MiXCR. In the table there are hundreds of thousands of distinct CDR3 sequences, approximately 13% of which are singletons. The starting material was PBMCs from blood, obtained around 15 days before vaccination. Every receptor here comes from a man in his fifties or sixties who received an inactivated influenza vaccine.

This clonotype was counted only a few times. The chain is built from TRBV29-1 and TRBJ1-5; D may be TRBD1 (6 bases). The CDR3 spans 12 residues. The ends were cut back, 6 bases at V and 3 bases at J, with 9 bases in the middle. Looked up from germline, CDR1 is SQVTM and CDR2 is ANQGSEA. CDR3: CSVQGYNQPQHF. For the CDR3, the DNA is TGCAGCGTACAGGGTTACAATCAGCCCCAGCATTTT.

This clonotype has only a few counts. The V and J genes are TRBV21-1 and TRBJ2-1; TRBD1 is the table's D call, not checked against the DNA. TRBV21-1 is listed as a pseudogene. The CDR3 contains 16 residues. The CDR3 region has the DNA TGTGCCAGCAGCAAAGTTTCGGACAGGGAACACAATGAGCAGTTCTTC. As protein: CASSKVSDREHNEQFF.

The chain employs TRBV4-2 and TRBJ2-1, with 7 bases aligning to TRBD2. After removal of 1 base from V and 3 bases from J, the junction contained 3 bases not matched to a gene. CDR3 length: 15 amino acids. Germline V gives CDR1 LGHNA, CDR2 YNFKEQ. In DNA, the CDR3 is TGTGCCAGCAGCCAAGGAGCGGGAATCTACAATGAGCAGTTCTTC. Amino acids: CASSQGAGIYNEQFF.

V and J are TRBV7-8 and TRBJ1-5; D ambiguous. In germline, CDR1 is SGHVS, CDR2 FQNEAQ. The CDR3 has 17 amino acids. Trimming shortened V by 0 bases and J by 1 base, and 13 bases separated the two germline ends. CDR3 loop: CASSLARLWASNQPQHF. The CDR3 DNA reads TGTGCCAGCAGCTTAGCGCGTCTCTGGGCGAGCAATCAGCCCCAGCATTTT. Full variable domain (outside the CDR3, taken from reference TRBV7-8 and TRBJ1-5): GAGVSQSPRYKVAKRGQDVALRCDPISGHVSLFWYQQALGQGPEFLTYFQNEAQLDKSGLPSDRFFAERPEGSVSTLKIQRTQQEDSAVYLCASSLARLWASNQPQHFGDGTRLSIL.

The rearrangement uses TRBV12-3 or TRBV12-4 and TRBJ2-5, with 8 bases matching TRBD1. The V and J ends lost 7 bases and 4 bases, in that order; junction bases with no gene match: 5. This CDR3 has 13 residues. For the CDR3, the DNA is TGTGCCAGCATCAGGGGGCTGGGAGAGACCCAGTACTTC. It is translated as CASIRGLGETQYF.

In this sample, this clonotype turned up many times. The chain couples TRBV7-2 to TRBJ2-1; D is uncertain. Per the germline V gene, CDR1 is SGHTA and CDR2 is FQGNSA. V was shortened by 5 bases and J by 3 bases, with 11 bases between the two germline ends. The CDR3 is made up of 14 amino acids. This CDR3 reads CASSPTQNYNEQFF. As DNA, the CDR3 is TGTGCCAGCAGCCCCACCCAAAACTACAATGAGCAGTTCTTC.

V is TRBV27 and J is TRBJ1-1; a possible D gene is TRBD1 (6 bases). The germline V gene has CDR1 MNHEY and CDR2 SMNVEV (reference sequence). The CDR3 spans 14 residues. Trimming shortened V by 9 bases and J by 4 bases, and 18 bases separated the two germline ends. CDR3 in amino acids: CASWKGGVSTEAFF. As DNA, the CDR3 is TGTGCCAGTTGGAAGGGGGGGGTGAGCACTGAAGCTTTCTTT.

This clonotype was recorded a few times. The rearrangement joins TRBV7-8 to TRBJ2-1; 7 positions agree with TRBD2. The CDR3 contains 14 residues. J lost 9 bases, V lost 1 base, and 6 bases had no gene match. CDR1 and CDR2 (germline): SGHVS, FQNEAQ. The CDR3 DNA reads TGTGCCAGCAGCTTAGACCCGATAGCGGGTGAGCAGTTCTTC. Protein: CASSLDPIAGEQFF. The full variable domain, its missing parts supplied by reference TRBV7-8 and TRBJ2-1, is GAGVSQSPRYKVAKRGQDVALRCDPISGHVSLFWYQQALGQGPEFLTYFQNEAQLDKSGLPSDRFFAERPEGSVSTLKIQRTQQEDSAVYLCASSLDPIAGEQFFGPGTRLTVL.

V and J are TRBV4-2 and TRBJ2-1; no clear D gene. This CDR3 has 17 residues. The V end lost 0 bases, the J end lost 0 bases, and 12 bases lay between the germline ends. From germline, CDR1 is LGHNA and CDR2 YNFKEQ. CDR3 protein: CASSQEVHGYSYNEQFF. CDR3 sequence (DNA): TGTGCCAGCAGCCAAGAAGTCCACGGTTACTCCTACAATGAGCAGTTCTTC.

This clonotype was detected a few times. The V call is TRBV15, the J call TRBJ2-5, with D perhaps matching TRBD2 (5 bases). Germline V gives CDR1 LNHNV, CDR2 YYDKDF (reference sequence). Trimming cost V 5 bases and J 5 bases, with 18 bases left between them. The CDR3 runs 15 residues. CDR3 DNA sequence: TGTGCCACCAGCGGACCCCAACGGGGAGTGGAGACCCAGTACTTC. This codes for CATSGPQRGVETQYF.

The chain links TRBV11-2 to TRBJ2-3; 8 bases align to TRBD1. Germline CDR1 SGHAT, CDR2 FQNNGV. J was trimmed by 0 bases and V by 3 bases; bases with no gene match: 2. This CDR3 has 15 amino acids. The CDR3 loop is CASSLDRVSTDTQYF. The CDR3 DNA reads as TGTGCCAGCAGCTTGGACAGGGTGAGCACAGATACGCAGTATTTT.

The chain joins TRBV28 to TRBJ2-7; unclear D gene. CDR3 length: 12 residues. Trimming left V 4 bases short and J 3 bases short, with 7 bases between. Germline CDR1 and CDR2: MDHEN and SYDVKM. CDR3 residues: CASSSLYYEQYF. The CDR3 DNA reads TGTGCCAGCAGTTCCCTATACTACGAGCAGTACTTC.

This clonotype occurred a few times. CDR3 sequence: CASSRFGGRYNEQFF. In nucleotides, the CDR3 is TGTGCCAGCAGTCGTTTCGGGGGGCGTTACAATGAGCAGTTCTTC. The chain combines TRBV27 with TRBJ2-1, with D possibly TRBD2 on 7 matching bases. The length of the CDR3 is 15 residues. With 5 bases removed from V and 4 bases from J, the gap between germline ends came to 15 bases. Germline loops: CDR1 MNHEY, CDR2 SMNVEV (reference sequence).